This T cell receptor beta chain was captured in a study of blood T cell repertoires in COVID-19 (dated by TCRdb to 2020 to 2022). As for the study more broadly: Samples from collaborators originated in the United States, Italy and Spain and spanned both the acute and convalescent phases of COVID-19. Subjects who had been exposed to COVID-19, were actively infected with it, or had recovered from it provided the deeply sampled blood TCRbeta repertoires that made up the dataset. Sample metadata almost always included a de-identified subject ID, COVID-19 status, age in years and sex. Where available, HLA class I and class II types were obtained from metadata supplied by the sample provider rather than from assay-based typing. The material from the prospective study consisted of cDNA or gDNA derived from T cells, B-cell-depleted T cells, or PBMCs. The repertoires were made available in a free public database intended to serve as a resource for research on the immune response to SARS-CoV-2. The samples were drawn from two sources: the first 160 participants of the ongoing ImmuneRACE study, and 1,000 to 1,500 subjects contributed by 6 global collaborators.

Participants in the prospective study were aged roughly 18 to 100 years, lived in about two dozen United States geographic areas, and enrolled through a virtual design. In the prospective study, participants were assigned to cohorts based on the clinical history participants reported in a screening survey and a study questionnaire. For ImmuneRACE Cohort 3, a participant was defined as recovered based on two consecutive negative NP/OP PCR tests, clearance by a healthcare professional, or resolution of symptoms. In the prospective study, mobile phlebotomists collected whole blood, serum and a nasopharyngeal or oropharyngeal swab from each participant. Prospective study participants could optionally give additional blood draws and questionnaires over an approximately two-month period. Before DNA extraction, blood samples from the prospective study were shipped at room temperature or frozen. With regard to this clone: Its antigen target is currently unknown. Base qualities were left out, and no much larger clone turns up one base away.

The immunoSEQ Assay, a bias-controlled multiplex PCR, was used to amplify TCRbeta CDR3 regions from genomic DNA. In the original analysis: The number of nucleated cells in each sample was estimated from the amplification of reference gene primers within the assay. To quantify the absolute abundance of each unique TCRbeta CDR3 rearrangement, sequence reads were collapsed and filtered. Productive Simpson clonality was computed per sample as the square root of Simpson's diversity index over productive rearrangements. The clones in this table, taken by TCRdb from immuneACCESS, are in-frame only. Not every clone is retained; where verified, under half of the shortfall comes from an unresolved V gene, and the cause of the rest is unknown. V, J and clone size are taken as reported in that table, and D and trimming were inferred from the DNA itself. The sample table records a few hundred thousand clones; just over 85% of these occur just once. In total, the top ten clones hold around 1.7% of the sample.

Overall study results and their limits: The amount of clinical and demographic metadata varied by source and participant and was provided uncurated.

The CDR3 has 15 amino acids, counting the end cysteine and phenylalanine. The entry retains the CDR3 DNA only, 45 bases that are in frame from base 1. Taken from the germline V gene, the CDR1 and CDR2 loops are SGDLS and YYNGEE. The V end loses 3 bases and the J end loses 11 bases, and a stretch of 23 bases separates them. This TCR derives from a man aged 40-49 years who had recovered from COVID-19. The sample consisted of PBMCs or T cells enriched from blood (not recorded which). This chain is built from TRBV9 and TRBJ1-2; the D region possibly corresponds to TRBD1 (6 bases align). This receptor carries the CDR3 CASSANLDSYFVYTF. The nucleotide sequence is TGTGCCAGCAGCGCTAACTTGGACAGTTACTTTGTGTACACCTTC.